The present entry profiles one T cell receptor (beta chain) with its context. The antigen is undetermined. These data belong to a study of shared clonotypes between healthy human individuals. The study's findings and limits: Despite large depth, rarefaction showed incomplete sorted-subset sequencing.

Assay used: immunoSEQ multiplex PCR; TCRdb lists only in-frame clones, some missing. This sample carries millions of clones, 90% to 95% of them seen once, and the ten largest clones take 0.13% to 0.15%. The germline V gene has CDR1 MDHEN and CDR2 SYDVKM. V was trimmed by 3 bases and J by 2 bases, leaving 12 bases between them. The CDR3 runs 15 residues. The sequencing input was naive CD4+ T cells sorted from blood. The subset: CD45RA+ positively selected. The chain couples TRBV28 to TRBJ2-3; no clear D. This TCR derives from a man younger than 35 in good health. The CDR3 loop is CASSFSQLNTDTQYF. CDR3 bases: TGTGCCAGCAGTTTCTCTCAGCTGAACACAGATACGCAGTATTTT. The full variable domain, its missing parts supplied by reference TRBV28 and TRBJ2-3, is DVKVTQSSRYLVKRTGEKVFLECVQDMDHENMFWYRQDPGLGLRLIYFSYDVKMKEKGDIPEGYSVSREKKERFSLILESASTNQTSMYLCASSFSQLNTDTQYFGPGTRLTVL.